The entry below describes one T cell receptor (beta chain). This sample is part of a study of blood T cell repertoires in COVID-19. Turning to the study itself: T cells, B-cell-depleted T cells, or PBMCs provided the cDNA or gDNA that served as material.

Cohort 3 donors counted as recovered after two negative PCRs, clearance, or resolved symptoms. Some clones are missing from TCRdb's copy, which holds only in-frame ones; the method was immunoSEQ multiplex PCR. There are over 250,000 clones in the sample; 75% to 90% occur only once, and over 2% lies in the top ten. The CDR3 runs to 13 residues. V was cut by 4 bases and J by 2 bases, with 8 bases left in between. Germline values: CDR1 SGHDT, CDR2 YYEEEE. The sequence came from a woman aged 18-29 years who had recovered from COVID-19. V and J are TRBV5-6 and TRBJ2-3, with a weak D call TRBD2 (5 bases). Sequencing was performed on PBMCs or T cells enriched from blood (not recorded which). CDR3 protein: CASSPEDTDTQYF. For the CDR3, the DNA is TGTGCCAGCAGCCCGGAGGACACAGATACGCAGTATTTT.